The clone carrying this T cell receptor beta chain was detected once. The data are from a study of T cell changes during pregnancy in multiple sclerosis. The CDR3 has 16 amino acids. V dropped 1 base and J dropped 5; count of bases not matched to a gene: 8. Germline assignment: CDR1 LNHDA and CDR2 SQIVND (reference sequence). Only in-frame clones appear in the TCRdb table, and some are missing; sequencing was by immunoSEQ multiplex PCR. The table has around 66,000 clones, roughly nine tenths seen once; the top ten hold about 2.2%. This receptor was identified in a female donor in good health, enrolled as a control in a pregnancy study. The specimen was peripheral blood, collected in the third trimester of pregnancy. The J gene is TRBJ1-2, the V gene TRBV19; TRBD1 agrees at 9 bases. CDR3 sequence: CASSIATSGTGYGYTF. Written as DNA, the CDR3 is TGTGCCAGTAGTATAGCGACCTCCGGGACAGGGTATGGCTACACCTTC.